These 31 T cell receptor beta chains originate from one sample sequenced in a study of blood T cells in healthy people across ages. With a J-beta primer mix and a sample-barcoded 5' primer, a second PCR ran about 7 to 12 cycles. TCRdb re-derived calls from the 5' RACE reads in MiXCR, one entry per CDR3 protein. The sample comprises some 670,000 distinct CDR3 sequences, around 52% of which are singletons, and approximately 13% rests with the top ten. The sample comprised blood. Receptors originate from a woman of 80 years or more in good health.

The chain employs TRBV30 and TRBJ2-1; D remains ambiguous. The CDR3 has 12 residues. The germline gives CDR1 GTSNPN, CDR2 SVGIG (reference sequence). V gave up 3 bases and J gave up 6 bases, with 9 bases separating them. The CDR3, as DNA: TGTGCCTGGAGATCCGGGCTCAATGAGCAGTTCTTC. It encodes CAWRSGLNEQFF.

This chain joins TRBV30 and TRBJ2-1, with D possibly matching TRBD2 (5 bases). V lost 5 bases and J lost 5, with 16 bases in between. The CDR3 contains 14 residues. Germline V lookup: CDR1 GTSNPN, CDR2 SVGIG (reference sequence). The CDR3 is CAWDVQRINNEQFF. The CDR3 nucleotides are TGTGCCTGGGACGTACAGCGGATTAACAATGAGCAGTTCTTC.

As for this clonotype: A much more abundant neighbour one base away suggests this may be a read error. CDR3 nucleotides: TGCAGCGCTGATTCAGGGTTTAACGAGCAGTACTTC. Its protein is CSADSGFNEQYF. This chain joins TRBV29-1 and TRBJ2-7, with D perhaps TRBD1 (5 bases). Trimming shortened V by 7 bases and J by 5 bases, and 15 bases separated the two germline ends. The CDR3 sequence is 12 residues long. Germline assignment: CDR1 SQVTM and CDR2 ANQGSEA.

This chain uses TRBV3-1 with TRBJ2-3; D is unresolved. This CDR3 has 15 amino acids. V lost 2 bases to trimming and J lost 7 bases, with 16 bases between them. CDR1 is LGHDT and CDR2 is YNNKEL in the germline V gene (reference sequence). DNA of the CDR3: TGTGCCAGCAGCCAAAGCGCACGGCTCGAAAATACGCAGTATTTT. Its protein is CASSQSARLENTQYF.

V is TRBV29-1 and J is TRBJ2-1, with D tentatively TRBD1 (6 bases). Germline CDR1 is SQVTM and CDR2 is ANQGSEA. This CDR3 region has 11 residues. Trimming stripped 6 bases from V and 10 bases from J, with 13 bases between. This chain's CDR3 is CSVQQGGEQFF. The CDR3 DNA reads as TGCAGCGTGCAACAGGGCGGGGAGCAGTTCTTC.

The gene calls are TRBV4-3 and TRBJ2-3; 8 nucleotides line up with TRBD1. The CDR3 has 15 residues. Germline CDR1 LGHNA, CDR2 YSLEER. The V and J ends lost 4 bases and 4 bases, in that order; junction bases with no gene match: 7. The CDR3 is CASSLAPDRADTQYF. Here the CDR3 DNA reads TGCGCCAGCAGCCTCGCCCCGGACAGGGCAGATACGCAGTATTTT.

The chain has TRBV28 and TRBJ2-1; TRBD2 matches 7 bases. V was pared by 7 bases and J by 6 bases, with 12 bases of the junction left unmatched. This CDR3 is 15 amino acids long. The V gene's germline CDR1 is MDHEN and CDR2 SYDVKM. The CDR3 sequence: CASTSGSREFNEQFF. DNA of the CDR3: TGTGCCAGCACCTCAGGGTCGCGGGAGTTCAATGAGCAGTTCTTC. Full variable domain (outside the CDR3, taken from reference TRBV28 and TRBJ2-1): DVKVTQSSRYLVKRTGEKVFLECVQDMDHENMFWYRQDPGLGLRLIYFSYDVKMKEKGDIPEGYSVSREKKERFSLILESASTNQTSMYLCASTSGSREFNEQFFGPGTRLTVL.

The V call is TRBV27, the J call TRBJ1-6, with D possibly TRBD1 on 5 matching bases. The CDR3 loop spans 14 amino acids. Trimming pared 6 bases from V and 8 bases from J, leaving 14 bases between. CDR1 is MNHEY, CDR2 SMNVEV, per germline (reference sequence). The CDR3 region has the DNA TGTGCCAGCAGACTCGGGGGGTCTGATTCACCCCTCCACTTT. Translated: CASRLGGSDSPLHF.

CDR3 in DNA: TGTGCCAGCGGTCAGGGGGCGCGCTACAATGAGCAGTTCTTC. Translated: CASGQGARYNEQFF. This rearrangement joins TRBV27 to TRBJ2-1; 8 nucleotides agree with TRBD1. The V and J ends lost 8 bases and 3 bases, in that order; junction bases with no gene match: 6. The CDR3 extends over 14 amino acids. CDR1 and CDR2 from the germline V gene are MNHEY and SMNVEV (reference sequence).

Details on this clonotype: Possible read error: a much larger clone is one base away. This sequence joins TRBV4-1 and TRBJ2-1, with 10 positions matching TRBD2. The ends lost 1 base at V and 3 bases at J; junction bases unmatched: 12. Germline CDR1 MGHRA, CDR2 YSYEKL. CDR3 length: 19 amino acids. The CDR3 sequence is CASSQGFLAGGPNYNEQFF. In DNA, the CDR3 is TGCGCCAGCAGCCAAGGTTTCTTAGCGGGGGGTCCCAACTACAATGAGCAGTTCTTC.

Concerning this clonotype: This clone may be a read error of a much larger clone one base away. The chain combines TRBV10-3 with TRBJ1-1; the D gene is possibly TRBD1 (6 bases). Per the germline V gene, CDR1 is ENHRY and CDR2 is SYGVKD. V was shortened by 11 bases and J by 0 bases, with 16 bases between the two germline ends. The CDR3 consists of 14 residues. The chain's CDR3 is CAVASGEVNTEAFF. The CDR3 DNA reads TGTGCCGTCGCGTCAGGGGAAGTGAACACTGAAGCTTTCTTT.

Comment on this clonotype: This clone may be a read error of a much larger clone one base away. The rearrangement uses TRBV5-1 and TRBJ2-7; D gene ambiguous. This CDR3 spans 15 amino acids. Germline CDR1 is SGHRS and CDR2 is YFSETQ. V lost 0 bases and J 0 bases, leaving 10 bases between the germline ends. The CDR3 region is CASSLETTGSYEQYF. CDR3 DNA sequence: TGCGCCAGCAGCTTGGAGACAACGGGCTCCTACGAGCAGTACTTC. The complete variable domain, with remaining parts taken from reference TRBV5-1 and TRBJ2-7, reads KAGVTQTPRYLIKTRGQQVTLSCSPISGHRSVSWYQQTPGQGLQFLFEYFSETQRNKGNFPGRFSGRQFSNSRSEMNVSTLELGDSALYLCASSLETTGSYEQYFGPGTRLTVT.

The V and J genes are TRBV5-1 and TRBJ2-2; D is ambiguous. The CDR3 totals 16 residues. V lost 0 bases and J lost 6, with 15 bases in between. Germline V gene sequence: CDR1 SGHRS, CDR2 YFSETQ. CDR3 loop: CASSLEVGLKAGELFF. In DNA form, the CDR3 reads TGCGCCAGCAGCTTGGAGGTCGGGCTCAAGGCCGGGGAGCTGTTTTTT.

Comments on this clonotype: A read error may explain this, as a much larger clone is one base away. The V gene is TRBV2, the J gene TRBJ2-1; 10 nucleotides line up with TRBD2. CDR3 size: 16 residues. Germline CDR1 is SNHLY and CDR2 is FYNNEI. Trimming removed 7 bases from V and 13 bases from J; junction bases left unmatched: 19. The DNA for the CDR3 is TGTGCCAGCAAGCTCGCTAGCGGGAGAGTCCGCGAGACCCAGTTCTTC. Translated, it gives CASKLASGRVRETQFF.

Concerning this clonotype: A much larger clone differs by one base, so this may be a read error. The chain joins TRBV27 to TRBJ1-5, with D perhaps TRBD1 (6 bases). The CDR3 is 15 residues long. Trimming shortened V by 11 bases and J by 1 base, and 18 bases separated the two germline ends. Germline V gives CDR1 MNHEY, CDR2 SMNVEV (reference sequence). The CDR3: CAGYYRVRSNQPQHF. The CDR3 DNA reads as TGTGCCGGTTACTACAGGGTAAGAAGCAATCAGCCCCAGCATTTT.

The V and J genes are TRBV2 and TRBJ1-1; D might be TRBD1 (6 bases). Trimming took off 2 bases at V and 3 bases at J, with 10 bases between the two ends. The CDR3 is 14 amino acids. The germline V gene encodes CDR1 SNHLY and CDR2 FYNNEI. The CDR3 protein is CASSERGWDTEAFF. In nucleotides, the CDR3 is TGTGCCAGCAGTGAAAGGGGGTGGGACACTGAAGCTTTCTTT.

This clonotype was detected a few times. Possible read error: a much larger clone is one base away. The chain is built from TRBV6-6 and TRBJ2-3; D not certain. CDR3 length: 12 amino acids. CDR1 and CDR2 (germline): MNHNY, SVGAGI (reference sequence). V was cut by 6 bases and J by 7 bases, with 11 bases left in between. In DNA form, the CDR3 reads TGTGCCAGCAGGCCCCTCTTATATACGCAGTATTTT. As protein: CASRPLLYTQYF.

This chain joins TRBV24-1 and TRBJ2-3; no clear D gene. CDR3 size: 13 residues. Germline CDR1 KGHDR, CDR2 SFDVKD. V was trimmed by 3 bases and J by 6 bases, leaving 9 bases between them. The CDR3 bases are TGTGCCACCAGTGATGGGGTGGAGGATACGCAGTATTTT. Translated: CATSDGVEDTQYF.

The chain combines TRBV30 with TRBJ1-5, with unresolved D. Trimming stripped 0 bases from V and 2 bases from J, with 8 bases between. The CDR3 has 14 residues. Germline V gene data show CDR1 as GTSNPN and CDR2 as SVGIG (reference sequence). The CDR3 DNA reads as TGTGCCTGGAGTGTGGGGATGGGCAATCAGCCCCAGCATTTT. This codes for CAWSVGMGNQPQHF.

This clonotype was seen a handful of times. This rearrangement joins TRBV9 to TRBJ2-7; 16 positions match TRBD2. Unmatched junction bases numbered 8, after V lost 4 bases and J lost 4 bases. CDR3 length equals 17 residues. Germline lookup yields CDR1 SGDLS and CDR2 YYNGEE. CDR3: CASSPPGLAGGRYEQYF. The CDR3 region has the DNA TGTGCCAGCAGCCCACCGGGACTAGCGGGAGGGAGATACGAGCAGTACTTC.

This clonotype was recorded at least ten times. The chain employs TRBV29-1 and TRBJ2-3; a possible D gene is TRBD1 (6 bases). V lost 3 bases to trimming and J lost 1 base, with 8 bases between them. The V gene's germline CDR1 is SQVTM and CDR2 ANQGSEA. CDR3 length equals 13 residues. CDR3 DNA sequence: TGCAGCGTTGACAAGGGGGGCACAGATACGCAGTATTTT. Amino acid sequence: CSVDKGGTDTQYF.

This clonotype was recorded at least ten times. This chain links TRBV10-3 with TRBJ1-2; D gene uncertain. The CDR3 length is 11 residues. Germline V lookup: CDR1 ENHRY, CDR2 SYGVKD. V lost 7 bases, J lost 8 bases, and 11 bases lay in between. For the CDR3, the DNA is TGTGCCATCACCCCGGGAGACGGCTACACCTTC. This gives the protein CAITPGDGYTF.

This clonotype was found many times. The chain recombines TRBV20-1 with TRBJ2-7, with 7 positions matching TRBD2. The CDR3 totals 14 residues. The germline gives CDR1 DFQATT, CDR2 SNEGSKA (reference sequence). The junction had 9 bases not matched to a gene; V was cut back by 3 bases and J by 4 bases. The CDR3 DNA reads as TGCAGTGCTAGGTCCCAGCGGGGCTCTTACGAGCAGTACTTC. This translates into CSARSQRGSYEQYF.

V usage is TRBV11-2 and J usage is TRBJ2-4; D ambiguous. V dropped 0 bases and J dropped 4 bases, with 7 bases sitting between them. From germline, CDR1 is SGHAT and CDR2 FQNNGV. This CDR3 spans 14 amino acids. CDR3: CASSLDYGKNIQYF. As DNA, the CDR3 is TGTGCCAGCAGCTTAGATTATGGTAAAAACATTCAGTACTTC.

This chain connects TRBV11-2 to TRBJ1-2, with TRBD1 as a possible D gene (5 bases). The CDR3 consists of 20 residues. CDR1 and CDR2 (germline): SGHAT, FQNNGV. V gave up 1 base and J gave up 2 bases, with 26 bases separating them. CDR3 DNA sequence: TGTGCCAGCAGCTTAGGAGCCATGGCACGGGCAGGGTCTAGGAACTATGGCTACACCTTC. Translating it yields CASSLGAMARAGSRNYGYTF.

This chain connects TRBV5-1 to TRBJ2-2; D gene uncertain. The V end was cut by 4 bases, the J end by 5 bases, with 15 bases between. CDR3 length equals 15 residues. Germline V CDR1 and CDR2: SGHRS, YFSETQ. This chain's CDR3 is CASSTKTTFTGELFF. The DNA of the CDR3 is TGCGCCAGCAGCACCAAGACGACCTTTACCGGGGAGCTGTTTTTT.

This chain joins TRBV6-5 and TRBJ1-2; D is ambiguous. Germline V gene data show CDR1 as MNHEY and CDR2 as SVGAGI. This CDR3 has 12 residues. Trimming shortened V by 8 bases and J by 4 bases, and 11 bases separated the two germline ends. The CDR3 DNA sequence: TGTGCCAGCGCTGACACCTTCTATGGCTACACCTTC. As protein: CASADTFYGYTF.

Only one count was recorded for this clonotype. The chain has TRBV12-3 or TRBV12-4 and TRBJ2-1; D is perhaps TRBD2 (6 bases). This CDR3 has 15 amino acids. Trimming stripped 3 bases from V and 4 bases from J, with 13 bases between. In DNA, the CDR3 is TGTGCCAGCAGTTTCCCGGGACTCCGTTACAATGAGCAGTTCTTC. It codes for CASSFPGLRYNEQFF.

The CDR3 region has the DNA TGTGCCAGCAGCTTAAAGGGGACAGACTCCTACGAGCAGTACTTC. It yields the protein CASSLKGTDSYEQYF. The chain carries TRBV7-2 and TRBJ2-7; 7 bases agree with TRBD1. The CDR3 extends over 15 amino acids. Germline loops: CDR1 SGHTA, CDR2 FQGNSA. V shed 2 bases, J shed 0 bases, and the junction held 4 bases outside the gene matches.

This clonotype was seen repeatedly, ten times or more. This chain connects TRBV7-2 to TRBJ2-3, with D possibly matching TRBD2 (5 bases). The germline V gene has CDR1 SGHTA and CDR2 FQGNSA. Trimming shortened V by 1 base and J by 5 bases, and 13 bases separated the two germline ends. The CDR3 sequence is 15 residues long. The CDR3 DNA reads TGTGCCAGCAGCTTAGTAGGACTTTCAATAGATACGCAGTATTTT. This encodes CASSLVGLSIDTQYF.

A word on this clonotype: This sequence may be a read error, since a much larger clone differs from it by one base. This chain joins TRBV2 and TRBJ1-6; 12 positions agree with TRBD1. Germline V CDR1 and CDR2: SNHLY, FYNNEI. This CDR3 comprises 15 residues. CDR3 in amino acids: CACRSGTGGNSPLHF. CDR3 nucleotides: TGTGCCTGCAGGTCCGGGACAGGGGGCAATTCACCCCTCCACTTT. The entire variable domain, with the rest obtained from reference TRBV2 and TRBJ1-6, is as follows: EPEVTQTPSHQVTQMGQEVILRCVPISNHLYFYWYRQILGQKVEFLVSFYNNEISEKSEIFDDQFSVERPDGSNFTLKIRSTKLEDSAMYFCACRSGTGGNSPLHFGNGTRLTVT.